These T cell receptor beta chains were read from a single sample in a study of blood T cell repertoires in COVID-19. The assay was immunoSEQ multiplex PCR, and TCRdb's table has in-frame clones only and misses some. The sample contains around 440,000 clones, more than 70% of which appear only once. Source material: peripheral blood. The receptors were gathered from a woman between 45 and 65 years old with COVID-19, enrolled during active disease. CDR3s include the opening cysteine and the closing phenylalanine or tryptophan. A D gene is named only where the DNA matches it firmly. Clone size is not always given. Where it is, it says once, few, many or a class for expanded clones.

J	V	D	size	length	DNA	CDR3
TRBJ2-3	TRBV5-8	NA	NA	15	TGTGCCAGCAGCTTGGACGGTAGCGAGACAGATACGCAGTATTTT	CASSLDGSETDTQYF
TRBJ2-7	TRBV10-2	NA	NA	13	TGCGCCAGCTCAGGGGACGCTAGCCACGAGCAGTACTTC	CASSGDASHEQYF
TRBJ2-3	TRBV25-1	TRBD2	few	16	TGTGCCAGCAGTGAACGCAGCGGGGGGGCCACAGATACGCAGTATTTT	CASSERSGGATDTQYF
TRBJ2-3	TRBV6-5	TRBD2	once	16	TGTGCCAGCAGTTCGCCCAGGCCTAGCGGAAGAGATACGCAGTATTTT	CASSSPRPSGRDTQYF
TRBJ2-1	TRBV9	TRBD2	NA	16	TGTGCCAGCAGCGTAGGAGCTAGGCAGGGAGGGAATGAGCAGTTCTTC	CASSVGARQGGNEQFF
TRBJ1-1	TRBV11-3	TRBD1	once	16	TGTGCCAGCAGCGCCGGGGGGACAGGGGAGAGGACTGAAGCTTTCTTT	CASSAGGTGERTEAFF
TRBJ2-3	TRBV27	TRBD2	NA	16	TGTGCCAGCAGTTTCATAGCGGGGGGGCCAGCAGATACGCAGTATTTT	CASSFIAGGPADTQYF
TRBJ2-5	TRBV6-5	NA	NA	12	TGTGCCATCTGGGCAGGGGCAGAGACCCAGTACTTC	CAIWAGAETQYF
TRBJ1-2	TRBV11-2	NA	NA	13	TGTGCCAGCAGCCCCGGGGGAGCCTATGGCTACACCTTC	CASSPGGAYGYTF
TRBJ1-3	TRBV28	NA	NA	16	TGTGCCAGCAGTCCACAGGGATTGATTGAGGGAAACACCATATATTTT	CASSPQGLIEGNTIYF
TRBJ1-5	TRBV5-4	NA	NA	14	TGTGCCAGCAGCCGGGGGGGTAGCAATCAGCCCCAGCATTTT	CASSRGGSNQPQHF
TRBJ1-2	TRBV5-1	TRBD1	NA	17	TGCGCCAGCAGCTTGCTCGGGGACAGGGATGGTCGGGATGGCTACACCTTC	CASSLLGDRDGRDGYTF
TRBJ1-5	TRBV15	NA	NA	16	TGTGCCACCAGCAGAGGGTGGCAGGGTGGCAATCAGCCCCAGCATTTT	CATSRGWQGGNQPQHF
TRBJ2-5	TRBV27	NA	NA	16	TGTGCCAGCAGTCTCCTTACAGGGCCGGGCCCAAAGACCCAGTACTTC	CASSLLTGPGPKTQYF
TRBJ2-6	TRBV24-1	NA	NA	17	TGTGCCACCAGTGATGGGGCAGGGTCCCTTGGGGCCAACGTCCTGACTTTC	CATSDGAGSLGANVLTF
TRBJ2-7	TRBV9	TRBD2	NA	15	TGTGCCAGCAGCCAGGGTGGCGGGGGGGCGGAAGAGCAGTACTTC	CASSQGGGGAEEQYF
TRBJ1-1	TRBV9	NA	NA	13	TGTGCCAGCAGCGTAGTATCGAACACTGAAGCTTTCTTT	CASSVVSNTEAFF
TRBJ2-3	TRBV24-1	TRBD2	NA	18	TGTGCCACCAGTGGGCCCGGAGGACTAGCGGGGCGCACAGATACGCAGTATTTT	CATSGPGGLAGRTDTQYF
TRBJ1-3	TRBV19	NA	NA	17	TGTGCCAGTAGAGGGGGTAGGAAGGGCCACTCTGGAAACACCATATATTTT	CASRGGRKGHSGNTIYF
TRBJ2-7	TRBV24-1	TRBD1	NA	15	TGTGCCACCAGTGATGGGACAGGGGTCCCCTACGAGCAGTACTTC	CATSDGTGVPYEQYF
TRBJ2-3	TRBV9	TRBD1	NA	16	TGTGCCAGCAGCGCCCCCGCGAAGGGGGCATCAGATACGCAGTATTTT	CASSAPAKGASDTQYF
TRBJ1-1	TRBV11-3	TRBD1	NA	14	TGTGCCAGCAGCTCCGGGACAGCGAACACTGAAGCTTTCTTT	CASSSGTANTEAFF
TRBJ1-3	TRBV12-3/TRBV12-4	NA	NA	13	TGTGCCAGCAGTGAACCAGGGGAGCACACCATATATTTT	CASSEPGEHTIYF
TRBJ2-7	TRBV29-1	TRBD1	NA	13	TGCAGCGTCGCCGGGGACAGGGGGCGGGAGCAGTACTTC	CSVAGDRGREQYF
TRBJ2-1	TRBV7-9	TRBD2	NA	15	TGTGCCAGCAGTCGCGGACTAGCGGGGTACAATGAGCAGTTCTTC	CASSRGLAGYNEQFF
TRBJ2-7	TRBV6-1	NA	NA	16	TGTGCCAGCAGTGAAGCTGCGGTGCGGGGTACCTACGAGCAGTACTTC	CASSEAAVRGTYEQYF
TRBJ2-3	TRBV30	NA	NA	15	TGTGCCTGGGCTAGTAGGGGGGGCCGGGCAGATACGCAGTATTTT	CAWASRGGRADTQYF
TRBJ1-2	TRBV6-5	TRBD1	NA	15	TGTGCCAGCCGGGACAGGGAAAAATTTAGGCATGGCTACACCTTC	CASRDREKFRHGYTF
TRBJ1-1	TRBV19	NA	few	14	TGTGCCAGTAGGAAAGGGGTGGCGAACACTGAAGCTTTCTTT	CASRKGVANTEAFF
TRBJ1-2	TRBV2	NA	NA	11	TGTGCCAGCGTCACTCCGGGGGGCTACACCTTC	CASVTPGGYTF
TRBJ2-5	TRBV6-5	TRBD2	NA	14	TGTGCCAGCAGTTACTCAAGCGGGGAAGAGACCCAGTACTTC	CASSYSSGEETQYF
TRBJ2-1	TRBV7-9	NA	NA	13	TGTGCCAGCAGCTTAGGCAGGGACAATGAGCAGTTCTTC	CASSLGRDNEQFF
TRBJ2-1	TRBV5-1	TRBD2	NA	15	TGCGCCAGCAGACCGGGACTAAGCTCCTACAATGAGCAGTTCTTC	CASRPGLSSYNEQFF
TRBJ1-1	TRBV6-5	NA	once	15	TGTGCCAGCAGGCTGGACGGGAGCGTGAACACTGAAGCTTTCTTT	CASRLDGSVNTEAFF
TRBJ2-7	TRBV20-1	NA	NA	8	TGCAGTGTGGGAGTGCAGTACTTC	CSVGVQYF
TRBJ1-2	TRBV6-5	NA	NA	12	TGTGCCAGCAGTTACACCGGGGAGGGCTACACCTTC	CASSYTGEGYTF
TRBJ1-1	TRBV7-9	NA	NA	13	TGTGCCAGCAGCCAAGCCCCCAAGACTGAAGCTTTCTTT	CASSQAPKTEAFF
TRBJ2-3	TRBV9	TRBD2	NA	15	TGTGCCAGCAGCGTAGGTGCTGGGGGGGGAGATACGCAGTATTTT	CASSVGAGGGDTQYF
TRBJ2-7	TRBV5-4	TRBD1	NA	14	TGTGCCAGCAGCTTAGGGACAGGGACCTACGAGCAGTACTTC	CASSLGTGTYEQYF
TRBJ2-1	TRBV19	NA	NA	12	TGTGCCAGTAGCCCTCCTATCGGTGAGCAGTTCTTC	CASSPPIGEQFF
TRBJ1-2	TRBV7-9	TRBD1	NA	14	TGTGCCAGCAGTGAGGGGGCGATGAAGTATGGCTACACCTTC	CASSEGAMKYGYTF
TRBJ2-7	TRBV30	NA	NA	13	TGTGCCTGGAGTGTACGTGACACTTACGAGCAGTACTTC	CAWSVRDTYEQYF
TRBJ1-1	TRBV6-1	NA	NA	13	TGTGCCAGCAGTGAAGCGCGGGCAGGCGTTCCCCTCTTT	CASSEARAGVPLF